A selection of T cell receptor beta chains follows, all from one sample in a study of cytomegalovirus exposure and HLA in healthy donors. TCRdb keeps only in-frame clones here, not all; method: immunoSEQ multiplex PCR. The sample records over 150,000 clones, approximately 84% being singletons. Source material: PBMCs. Receptors originate from a girl aged 5-17 years in good health and CMV-seropositive. The CDR3 runs from the conserved cysteine through the conserved F or W. The D gene is left open where the match is weak. Expanded clones get a size class; other rows say once, few or many, or leave the size out.

CDR3: CASSAQGLAVSYEQYF
DNA: TGTGCCAGCAGCGCGCAGGGACTAGCGGTCTCCTACGAGCAGTACTTC
size: NA
D: TRBD2
V: TRBV7-6
J: TRBJ2-7

CDR3: CASSFRSNTEAFF
DNA: TGCGCCAGCAGCTTTAGATCGAACACTGAAGCTTTCTTT
size: NA
D: NA
V: TRBV5-1
J: TRBJ1-1

CDR3: CASSYSIRGQGAGYTF
DNA: TGTGCCAGCAGTTACTCGATTAGGGGACAGGGGGCCGGCTACACCTTC
size: NA
D: TRBD1
V: TRBV6-5
J: TRBJ1-2

CDR3: CSVGRAPGLRRSYGYTF
DNA: TGCAGCGTTGGGAGGGCACCGGGACTTCGGAGAAGCTATGGCTACACCTTC
size: NA
D: NA
V: TRBV29-1
J: TRBJ1-2

CDR3: CASSQAEAYEQYF
DNA: TGCGCCAGCAGCCAAGCAGAGGCGTACGAGCAGTACTTC
size: NA
D: NA
V: TRBV4-1
J: TRBJ2-7

CDR3: CASSYEQGNSNQPQHF
DNA: TGTGCCAGCAGTTACGAACAGGGGAATAGCAATCAGCCCCAGCATTTT
size: NA
D: TRBD1
V: TRBV6-6
J: TRBJ1-5

CDR3: CASSETGVRGYTF
DNA: TGTGCCAGCAGCGAGACAGGCGTTAGGGGCTACACCTTC
size: NA
D: NA
V: TRBV28
J: TRBJ1-2

CDR3: CASSDRSGGNEQFF
DNA: TGTGCCAGCAGTGACAGGTCGGGGGGAAATGAGCAGTTCTTC
size: once
D: TRBD2
V: TRBV6-4
J: TRBJ2-1

CDR3: CATEGGRRTGELFF
DNA: TGTGCCACCGAGGGGGGGAGAAGGACCGGGGAGCTGTTTTTT
size: NA
D: NA
V: TRBV2
J: TRBJ2-2

CDR3: CASRGAGGRTEAFF
DNA: TGTGCCAGCAGGGGGGCGGGGGGGCGCACTGAAGCTTTCTTT
size: NA
D: NA
V: TRBV6-5
J: TRBJ1-1

CDR3: CASIIGTDTQYF
DNA: TGTGCCAGCATTATCGGCACAGATACGCAGTATTTT
size: NA
D: NA
V: TRBV2
J: TRBJ2-3

CDR3: CASSSKTGLETQYF
DNA: TGTGCCAGCAGCTCAAAGACAGGGCTAGAGACCCAGTACTTC
size: NA
D: TRBD1
V: TRBV5-6
J: TRBJ2-5

CDR3: CASSLGGAFDGYTF
DNA: TGCGCCAGCAGCTTGGGGGGCGCGTTTGATGGCTACACCTTC
size: once
D: NA
V: TRBV5-1
J: TRBJ1-2

CDR3: CASSGRGGSEKLFF
DNA: TGTGCCAGCAGCGGCAGGGGCGGTAGTGAAAAACTGTTTTTT
size: NA
D: NA
V: TRBV9
J: TRBJ1-4

CDR3: CASSPGLAGGGTDTQYF
DNA: TGTGCCAGCAGCCCGGGTCTAGCGGGGGGGGGCACAGATACGCAGTATTTT
size: NA
D: TRBD2
V: TRBV11-3
J: TRBJ2-3

CDR3: CASGFLETQYF
DNA: TGTGCTAGTGGTTTCTTAGAGACCCAGTACTTC
size: NA
D: NA
V: TRBV12-5
J: TRBJ2-5

CDR3: CATSREPFTGRDSPLHF
DNA: TGTGCCACCAGCAGAGAACCATTTACAGGGCGGGATTCACCCCTCCACTTT
size: NA
D: NA
V: TRBV15
J: TRBJ1-6

CDR3: CASRSNRGRWTEAFF
DNA: TGTGCCAGCAGGTCTAACAGGGGGCGATGGACTGAAGCTTTCTTT
size: NA
D: TRBD1
V: TRBV11-2
J: TRBJ1-1

CDR3: CASSLGSGISTDTQYF
DNA: TGTGCCAGCAGCTTAGGTAGCGGGATTAGCACAGATACGCAGTATTTT
size: once
D: TRBD2
V: TRBV7-2
J: TRBJ2-3

CDR3: CASSPGGYEQYF
DNA: TGTGCCAGCAGCCCTGGCGGCTACGAGCAGTACTTC
size: NA
D: NA
V: TRBV5-6
J: TRBJ2-7

CDR3: CASRRDSTDTQYF
DNA: TGTGCCAGCAGACGGGATAGCACAGATACGCAGTATTTT
size: NA
D: NA
V: TRBV6-1
J: TRBJ2-3

CDR3: CAISESQAGDYNEQFF
DNA: TGTGCCATCAGTGAGTCCCAGGCAGGGGACTACAATGAGCAGTTCTTC
size: NA
D: NA
V: TRBV10-3
J: TRBJ2-1

CDR3: CASSILGRVNQPQHF
DNA: TGTGCCAGTAGTATTCTCGGCAGGGTCAATCAGCCCCAGCATTTT
size: NA
D: NA
V: TRBV19
J: TRBJ1-5

CDR3: CASSAYFTTGEDGYTF
DNA: TGTGCCAGCAGTGCATATTTTACTACAGGTGAGGATGGCTACACCTTC
size: NA
D: NA
V: TRBV27
J: TRBJ1-2

CDR3: CASSDPRRGGGETQYF
DNA: TGTGCCAGCAGCGACCCGAGAAGAGGCGGAGGGGAGACCCAGTACTTC
size: NA
D: NA
V: TRBV9
J: TRBJ2-5

CDR3: CASSRGRGDRASGYTF
DNA: TGCGCCAGCAGTCGGGGGCGTGGAGACAGGGCAAGCGGCTACACCTTC
size: NA
D: TRBD1
V: TRBV23-1
J: TRBJ1-2

CDR3: CASSLLRGGGWPNEKLFF
DNA: TGTGCCAGCAGTTTATTACGCGGCGGGGGTTGGCCTAATGAAAAACTGTTTTTT
size: NA
D: NA
V: TRBV27
J: TRBJ1-4

CDR3: CAISDGYGYTF
DNA: TGTGCCATCAGTGACGGTTATGGCTACACCTTC
size: NA
D: NA
V: TRBV10-3
J: TRBJ1-2

CDR3: CASSPGQGSGNTEAFF
DNA: TGTGCCAGCAGCCCGGGACAGGGATCGGGGAACACTGAAGCTTTCTTT
size: NA
D: TRBD1
V: TRBV9
J: TRBJ1-1

CDR3: CASSLGRGREQYF
DNA: TGTGCCAGCAGCTTAGGGAGGGGTCGGGAGCAGTACTTC
size: NA
D: NA
V: TRBV11-3
J: TRBJ2-7

CDR3: CASSLVGGGTQYF
DNA: TGTGCCAGCAGCTTGGTGGGGGGGGGTACGCAGTATTTT
size: NA
D: TRBD2
V: TRBV5-6
J: TRBJ2-3

CDR3: CASSPKRDHNEQFF
DNA: TGTGCCAGCTCACCAAAACGGGATCACAATGAGCAGTTCTTC
size: once
D: NA
V: TRBV18
J: TRBJ2-1

CDR3: CASSYSIAQGDYGYTF
DNA: TGTGCCAGCAGTTACTCGATAGCCCAGGGGGACTATGGCTACACCTTC
size: NA
D: TRBD1
V: TRBV6-5
J: TRBJ1-2

CDR3: CASSIGQGDTGELFF
DNA: TGTGCCAGCAGTATAGGACAGGGTGACACCGGGGAGCTGTTTTTT
size: NA
D: TRBD1
V: TRBV6-1
J: TRBJ2-2

CDR3: CASSPGTGVWDEQFF
DNA: TGTGCCAGCAGTCCCGGCACAGGGGTATGGGATGAGCAGTTCTTC
size: NA
D: TRBD1
V: TRBV6-5
J: TRBJ2-1

CDR3: CASRGGKTQYF
DNA: TGCGCCAGCAGGGGGGGGAAGACCCAGTACTTC
size: NA
D: TRBD2
V: TRBV10-2
J: TRBJ2-5

CDR3: CAGGQGNYEQYF
DNA: TGTGCCGGGGGACAGGGTAACTACGAGCAGTACTTC
size: NA
D: TRBD1
V: TRBV2
J: TRBJ2-7

CDR3: CASSVTGSNQPQHF
DNA: TGTGCCAGCAGTGTCACGGGTAGCAATCAGCCCCAGCATTTT
size: NA
D: NA
V: TRBV6-6
J: TRBJ1-5

CDR3: CAGSSGTTNTGELFF
DNA: TGTGCCGGCAGCTCCGGGACTACCAATACCGGGGAGCTGTTTTTT
size: NA
D: TRBD2
V: TRBV2
J: TRBJ2-2

CDR3: CASSSPGGSGNQPQHF
DNA: TGTGCCAGCAGCTCCCCAGGGGGGTCTGGCAATCAGCCCCAGCATTTT
size: NA
D: TRBD1
V: TRBV7-2
J: TRBJ1-5

CDR3: CAIRDPTGERNAEAFF
DNA: TGTGCCATCAGGGATCCGACAGGGGAGCGCAACGCTGAAGCTTTCTTT
size: NA
D: TRBD1
V: TRBV10-3
J: TRBJ1-1

CDR3: CATSKNRGLSGTEAFF
DNA: TGTGCCACGTCGAAGAACAGGGGACTCTCAGGGACTGAAGCTTTCTTT
size: NA
D: TRBD1
V: TRBV19
J: TRBJ1-1

CDR3: CASSPSKDRYNTEAFF
DNA: TGCGCCAGCAGTCCATCCAAGGACAGATATAACACTGAAGCTTTCTTT
size: NA
D: NA
V: TRBV10-1
J: TRBJ1-1

CDR3: CSVVNSGVSRNEQFF
DNA: TGCAGCGTAGTAAATAGCGGGGTATCGCGCAATGAGCAGTTCTTC
size: NA
D: TRBD2
V: TRBV29-1
J: TRBJ2-1

CDR3: CASSLGQARSGNTIYF
DNA: TGCGCCAGCAGCTTGGGACAGGCAAGAAGTGGAAACACCATATATTTT
size: NA
D: NA
V: TRBV5-1
J: TRBJ1-3

CDR3: CASSAGRNEQFF
DNA: TGTGCCAGCAGCGCAGGTCGGAACGAGCAGTTCTTC
size: NA
D: NA
V: TRBV9
J: TRBJ2-1

CDR3: CAIKGGGLYGYTF
DNA: TGTGCCATTAAAGGAGGAGGGTTGTATGGCTACACCTTC
size: NA
D: NA
V: TRBV6-5
J: TRBJ1-2

CDR3: CASSLSGANEKLFF
DNA: TGTGCCAGCAGCTTATCGGGTGCTAATGAAAAACTGTTTTTT
size: few
D: NA
V: TRBV11-1
J: TRBJ1-4

CDR3: CATSLDSSTEAFF
DNA: TGTGCCACCAGCTTGGACAGCTCCACTGAAGCTTTCTTT
size: NA
D: NA
V: TRBV15
J: TRBJ1-1

CDR3: CASSVEGAATNEKLFF
DNA: TGTGCCAGCAGCGTAGAGGGGGCAGCAACTAATGAAAAACTGTTTTTT
size: NA
D: TRBD1
V: TRBV9
J: TRBJ1-4

CDR3: CASSAGTGRQPQHF
DNA: TGTGCCAGCAGCGCCGGGACAGGCCGGCAGCCCCAGCATTTT
size: NA
D: TRBD1
V: TRBV7-8
J: TRBJ1-5

CDR3: CASARGETTYEQYF
DNA: TGTGCCAGCGCCAGGGGGGAGACTACCTACGAGCAGTACTTC
size: once
D: NA
V: TRBV6-1
J: TRBJ2-7

CDR3: CASSLGRGTYGYTF
DNA: TGTGCCAGCAGCTTAGGCAGGGGGACCTATGGCTACACCTTC
size: NA
D: TRBD1
V: TRBV7-9
J: TRBJ1-2

CDR3: CASSLTSVAGGPYEQYF
DNA: TGTGCCAGCTCACTTACGTCGGTAGCGGGGGGGCCCTACGAGCAGTACTTC
size: few
D: TRBD2
V: TRBV18
J: TRBJ2-7